This T cell receptor (beta chain) was observed in a study of long-term antiretroviral therapy in people with HIV. Survey-level immunoSEQ v3.0 assays were run. Method: immunoSEQ multiplex PCR; TCRdb's copy keeps in-frame clones and lacks some. The table includes some 35,000 clones, approximately 83% detected once. Germline assignment: CDR1 MGHRA and CDR2 YSYEKL. Trimming cost V 4 bases and J 0 bases; bases outside gene matches: 6. This CDR3 has 15 amino acids. The chain combines TRBV4-1 with TRBJ2-7, with 7 nucleotides matching TRBD1. The sequence came from a man aged 18 to 35 with HIV. The sequencing here drew on unsorted PBMCs, taken 2.2 years after starting antiretroviral therapy. CDR3 nucleotides: TGCGCCAGCAGCCCCACAGGGGATAGCTCCTACGAGCAGTACTTC. Encoded protein: CASSPTGDSSYEQYF.